The T cell receptor beta chain described here comes from a study of beta chain features in type 1 diabetes. The wider study: In all, about 100,000,000 sorted cells from all samples were analyzed.

The authors reverse transcribed all of the isolated RNA, so sequencing captured expressed TCRB transcripts. Libraries were prepared by immunoSEQ multiplex PCR; TCRdb keeps only in-frame clonotypes and omits some of them. The profile shows hundreds of thousands of clones, 10% to 12% of them singletons. For this clone: The target antigen is unknown.

V lost 8 bases and J lost 11, with 33 bases in between. The CDR3 totals 16 residues. Germline V gene lookup returns CDR1 GTSNPN and CDR2 SVGIG (reference sequence). Findings and caveats of the study: VDJ junctions from patients with type 1 diabetes contained fewer insertions and more deletions.

The receptor was derived from a woman aged 18-29 years in good health. The sample taken for sequencing was naive CD4+ T cells from blood. The chain combines TRBV30 with TRBJ1-2; D possibly corresponds to TRBD1 (5 bases). The CDR3 DNA reads as TGTGCCCTACGCCAGGGCCGGGCCAGCGAGGTATCTCGATACACCTTC. This sequence encodes CALRQGRASEVSRYTF.